Listed below are T cell receptor beta chains from one sample, sequenced in a study of vaccination effects on CD4 cells after COVID-19. TCRdb's table, derived via immunoSEQ multiplex PCR, lists solely in-frame clones and lacks some. The table includes roughly 63,000 clones, approximately 80% detected once. No antigens are known for them. Sequenced here: CD4+ T cells from PBMCs cultured with SARS-CoV-2 spike peptides, sampled before COVID-19 vaccination. These receptors all come from a human donor who received a COVID-19 vaccine. CDR3s include the opening cysteine and the closing phenylalanine or tryptophan. Fields, in order: V gene, J gene, CDR3 protein.

TRBV9,TRBJ2-1,CASSVIPMGSYQYNEQFF
TRBV18,TRBJ2-1,CASSHDIGTSYNEQFF
TRBV7-9,TRBJ2-5,CASSPSGGKETQYF
TRBV6-5,TRBJ2-5,CASRFHSGIQETQYF
TRBV5-1,TRBJ1-5,CASSLEGQNNQPQHF
TRBV7-2,TRBJ2-3,CASSPSPTSGAATQYF
TRBV6-5,TRBJ1-1,CASTLGLYTEAFF
TRBV30,TRBJ1-1,CAWSVLYGGLNTEAFF
TRBV9,TRBJ2-1,CASSEVDREGSSRRYYNEQFF
TRBV11-3,TRBJ2-1,CASSLPGQSYNEQFF
TRBV5-8,TRBJ1-6,CASSLERINSPLHF
TRBV19,TRBJ2-1,CASSNSPEQFF
TRBV2,TRBJ2-3,CASSVISGGTDTQYF
TRBV5-1,TRBJ2-1,CASSPPSDNEQFF
TRBV5-3,TRBJ1-3,CARSLTGQGAGNTIYF
TRBV28,TRBJ2-2,CASSIPGELFF
TRBV5-1,TRBJ2-1,CASSPLAGGRSNEQFF
TRBV7-9,TRBJ2-2,CASSLDPGAAVYTGELFF
TRBV25-1,TRBJ2-3,CASSEQAGGDTQYF
TRBV6-5,TRBJ2-5,CATDRGRQETQYF
TRBV6-5,TRBJ2-5,CASRPGVETQYF